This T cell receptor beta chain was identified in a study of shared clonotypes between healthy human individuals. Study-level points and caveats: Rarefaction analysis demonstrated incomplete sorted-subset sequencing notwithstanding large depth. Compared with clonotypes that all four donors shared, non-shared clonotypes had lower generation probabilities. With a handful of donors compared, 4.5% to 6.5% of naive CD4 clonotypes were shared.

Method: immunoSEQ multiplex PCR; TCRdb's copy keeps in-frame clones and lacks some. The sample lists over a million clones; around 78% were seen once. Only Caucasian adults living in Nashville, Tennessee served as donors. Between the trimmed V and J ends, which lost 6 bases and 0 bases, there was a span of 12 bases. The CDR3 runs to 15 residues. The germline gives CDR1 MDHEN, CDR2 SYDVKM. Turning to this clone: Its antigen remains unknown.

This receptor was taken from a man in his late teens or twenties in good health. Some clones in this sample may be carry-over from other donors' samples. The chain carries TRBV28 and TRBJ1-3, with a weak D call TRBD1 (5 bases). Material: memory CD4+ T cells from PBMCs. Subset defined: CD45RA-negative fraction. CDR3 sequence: CASSSDRYSGNTIYF. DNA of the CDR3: TGTGCCAGCAGCTCCGACAGATACTCTGGAAACACCATATATTTT.